These 8 T cell receptor beta chains were sequenced from one sample in a study of tumor-infiltrating lymphocytes in oesophageal squamous cell carcinoma listed by TCRdb under 2016. Libraries were prepared through PCR. Sequencing instrument: Illumina HiSeq 2000. The raw public data were reprocessed by TCRdb itself: fastp quality trimming at Q25, MiXCR clonotype calling, in-frame beta chains only. Identical CDR3 proteins give one entry, which carries the most common genes and DNA. This sample comprises 9,500 to 12,000 distinct CDR3 sequences, under 60% of them detected only once. Of the sample, roughly a third is held by the ten largest clones. Sequencing input: esophageal tumor tissue. These TCRs come from a male donor with esophageal squamous cell carcinoma.

The rearrangement uses TRBV6-1 and TRBJ2-6, with 10 bases matching TRBD1. The germline V gene encodes CDR1 MNHNS and CDR2 SASEGT. There are 17 residues in the CDR3. The V and J ends lost 5 bases and 1 base, in that order; junction bases with no gene match: 5. The DNA of the CDR3 is TGTGCCAGCAGTTACGGGACAGGGGCTTCTGGGGCCAACGTCCTGACTTTC. It is translated as CASSYGTGASGANVLTF.

This clonotype was seen a single time. The V and J genes are TRBV7-9 and TRBJ2-1; 9 positions match TRBD2. The J call may be mistaken, given a closer DNA end match to TRBJ2-3. The CDR3 covers 15 residues. In germline, CDR1 is SEHNR, CDR2 FQNEAQ (reference sequence). The DNA of the CDR3 is TGTGCCAGCAGCTTACTAGCGGGAAGTCCAGATACGCAGTATTTT. The encoded protein is CASSLLAGSPDTQYF.

CDR3 in amino acids: CATSVDSNNEQFF. Here the CDR3 DNA reads TGTGCCACCAGTGTAGACAGCAACAATGAGCAGTTCTTC. J is TRBJ2-1 and V is TRBV24-1, with D possibly being TRBD1 (5 bases). The CDR3 sequence is 13 residues long. V lost 5 bases and J 5 bases, leaving 9 bases between the germline ends. Per germline, CDR1 KGHDR and CDR2 SFDVKD.

Ten or more counts support this clonotype. Possible read error: a much larger clone is one base away. The CDR3 bases are TGTGCCAGCAGTTTAACCACCGGGACTAGCGGGAGTAATGAGCAGTACTTC. As protein: CASSLTTGTSGSNEQYF. V and J are TRBV27 and TRBJ2-5, with TRBD2 identical over 14 bases. Losses at the gene ends were 2 bases for V and 11 bases for J; bases not matched to a gene: 13. From germline, CDR1 is MNHEY and CDR2 SMNVEV (reference sequence). The CDR3 runs 17 residues.

This chain connects TRBV7-6 to TRBJ2-7, with 10 bases aligning to TRBD2. Judging by the DNA end, TRBJ2-5 fits better; the J call may be wrong. Germline assignment: CDR1 SGHVS and CDR2 FNYEAQ. The CDR3 covers 15 residues. The CDR3 DNA is TGTGCCAGCAGCTTAGTAGCGGGGGGTGTGGAGACCCAGTACTTC. Translated: CASSLVAGGVETQYF.

By proportion, this clonotype is medium-sized. This rearrangement joins TRBV14 to TRBJ2-1; D gene ambiguous. Per germline, CDR1 SGHDN and CDR2 FVKESK. CDR3 length: 13 amino acids. Trimming cost V 5 bases and J 3 bases, with 8 bases left between them. The CDR3 bases are TGTGCCAGCAGCGCCGACTTCTACAATGAGCAGTTCTTC. Encoded protein: CASSADFYNEQFF.

There are a few counts of this clonotype. The V and J genes are TRBV11-2 and TRBJ2-7; TRBD1 matches at 9 bases. The trim removed 4 bases at V and 4 bases at J, leaving 5 bases unmatched. This CDR3 contains 14 residues. The germline V gene has CDR1 SGHAT and CDR2 FQNNGV. The DNA of the CDR3 is TGTGCCAGCAGCTCCGGGACAGGGAATTACGAGCAGTACTTC. Encoded protein: CASSSGTGNYEQYF.

The chain combines TRBV5-1 with TRBJ1-6; D is perhaps TRBD1 or TRBD2 (7 bases each). The end of the DNA is better explained by TRBJ2-7, so the J call may be wrong. This CDR3 has 20 residues. Per the germline V gene, CDR1 is SGHRS and CDR2 is YFSETQ. The CDR3 sequence: CASSPKGAETTGRGFYEQYF. In nucleotides, the CDR3 is TGCGCCAGCAGCCCTAAGGGGGCCGAAACGACGGGGCGGGGGTTCTACGAGCAGTACTTC.